The rows below give T cell receptor beta chains drawn from one sample of a study of blood T cell repertoires in COVID-19. Sequencing was performed with immunoSEQ multiplex PCR; in TCRdb, only in-frame clones are kept and a portion is missing. The data show 150,000 to 170,000 clones, with approximately 80% seen just once and 9% to 13% held by the top ten. The sample consisted of peripheral blood. The origin of the receptors is a woman aged 55-70 years with COVID-19, enrolled during active disease. Both conserved end residues are part of each CDR3. Each record gives: clone size, V gene, J gene, D gene, CDR3 DNA, CDR3 protein. D genes are given only for firm matches. Expanded clones are given a class, and other clones once, few, many or no size at all.

clone_size: .
v_call: TRBV6-5
j_call: TRBJ2-1
d_call: TRBD1
cdr3_nt: TGTGCCAGCAGCCCCGGGACAGGGAAATATGAGCAGTTCTTC
cdr3_aa: CASSPGTGKYEQFF

clone_size: .
v_call: TRBV7-2
j_call: TRBJ1-5
d_call: .
cdr3_nt: TGTGCCAGCAGCCCGAGGTGGACAAGAAATCAGCCCCAGCATTTT
cdr3_aa: CASSPRWTRNQPQHF

clone_size: .
v_call: TRBV7-9
j_call: TRBJ2-1
d_call: TRBD1
cdr3_nt: TGTGCCAGCAGCTTACTCGGACAGGGCTCCTACAATGAGCAGTTCTTC
cdr3_aa: CASSLLGQGSYNEQFF

clone_size: .
v_call: TRBV5-6
j_call: TRBJ1-2
d_call: TRBD1
cdr3_nt: TGTGCCACCGGGCAGGGGGAGATGAACTATGGCTACACCTTC
cdr3_aa: CATGQGEMNYGYTF

clone_size: .
v_call: TRBV5-1
j_call: TRBJ2-5
d_call: .
cdr3_nt: TGCGCTTCGGGACTGGGACAAGAGACCCAGTACTTC
cdr3_aa: CASGLGQETQYF

clone_size: .
v_call: TRBV5-4
j_call: TRBJ1-2
d_call: .
cdr3_nt: TGTGCCAGCAGCCCACAGGGTATGAGGGGCTACACCTTC
cdr3_aa: CASSPQGMRGYTF

clone_size: few
v_call: TRBV3-1/TRBV3-2
j_call: TRBJ1-5
d_call: TRBD1
cdr3_nt: TGTGCCAGCAGCGTTGGGACAGGGGCTTATAGCAATCAGCCCCAGCATTTT
cdr3_aa: CASSVGTGAYSNQPQHF

clone_size: .
v_call: TRBV5-1
j_call: TRBJ2-3
d_call: TRBD2
cdr3_nt: TGCGCCAGCAGCTTGGTGCTAGCGGGGGCCGGGCGGGATACGCAGTATTTT
cdr3_aa: CASSLVLAGAGRDTQYF

clone_size: .
v_call: TRBV9
j_call: TRBJ2-1
d_call: .
cdr3_nt: TGTGCCAGCAGCGTAGGACTTATCAATGAGCAGTTCTTC
cdr3_aa: CASSVGLINEQFF

clone_size: .
v_call: TRBV6-1
j_call: TRBJ1-1
d_call: TRBD1
cdr3_nt: TGTGCCAGCAGTGAGGGACAGTGGAACACTGAAGCTTTCTTT
cdr3_aa: CASSEGQWNTEAFF

clone_size: .
v_call: TRBV5-4
j_call: TRBJ2-4
d_call: TRBD1
cdr3_nt: TGTGCCAGCAGCCCTGGACAGGGCTGGAGAAACATTCAGTACTTC
cdr3_aa: CASSPGQGWRNIQYF

clone_size: once
v_call: TRBV6-5
j_call: TRBJ2-5
d_call: .
cdr3_nt: TGTGCCAGCAGTTACTACCCTACGGAGACCCAGTACTTC
cdr3_aa: CASSYYPTETQYF

clone_size: .
v_call: TRBV5-1
j_call: TRBJ2-1
d_call: TRBD2
cdr3_nt: TGCGCCAGCACGGCTACTAGCGGGAATAATGAGCAGTTCTTC
cdr3_aa: CASTATSGNNEQFF

clone_size: .
v_call: TRBV20-1
j_call: TRBJ2-7
d_call: .
cdr3_nt: TGCGGTTTACTTATCTCCTACGAGCAGTACTTC
cdr3_aa: CGLLISYEQYF

clone_size: once
v_call: TRBV5-1
j_call: TRBJ1-4
d_call: TRBD1
cdr3_nt: TGCGCCAGCAGCTTAGGACAGGGGTGGGATGAAAAACTGTTTTTT
cdr3_aa: CASSLGQGWDEKLFF

clone_size: once
v_call: TRBV27
j_call: TRBJ2-2
d_call: TRBD1
cdr3_nt: TGTGCCAGCAGCCCCGGGACAGGGAACACCGGGGAGCTGTTTTTT
cdr3_aa: CASSPGTGNTGELFF

clone_size: .
v_call: TRBV24-1
j_call: TRBJ2-3
d_call: TRBD2
cdr3_nt: TGTGCCACCAGTGAACCCGGGACTAGCGCCCCTGGCACAGATACGCAGTATTTT
cdr3_aa: CATSEPGTSAPGTDTQYF

clone_size: .
v_call: TRBV5-1
j_call: TRBJ2-5
d_call: TRBD2
cdr3_nt: TGCGCCAGCAGCACTGGACTAGCGGGCCGCCAAGAGACCCAGTACTTC
cdr3_aa: CASSTGLAGRQETQYF

clone_size: .
v_call: TRBV29-1
j_call: TRBJ1-1
d_call: .
cdr3_nt: TGCAGCGTTGAAACGCAGGGGAACACTGAAGCTTTCTTT
cdr3_aa: CSVETQGNTEAFF

clone_size: .
v_call: TRBV5-1
j_call: TRBJ2-1
d_call: .
cdr3_nt: TGCGCCAGCAGCTTGAATGGTGCGCAACGGAGCGATGAGCAGTTCTTC
cdr3_aa: CASSLNGAQRSDEQFF

clone_size: .
v_call: TRBV6-2/TRBV6-3
j_call: TRBJ1-5
d_call: .
cdr3_nt: TGTGCCAGCAGTTACCGGGGCAATCAGCCCCAGCATTTT
cdr3_aa: CASSYRGNQPQHF

clone_size: few
v_call: TRBV18
j_call: TRBJ1-2
d_call: TRBD1
cdr3_nt: TGTGCCAGCTCACCACTTGCCCTGGGACAGGGGGCTGATGGCTACACCTTC
cdr3_aa: CASSPLALGQGADGYTF

clone_size: .
v_call: TRBV2
j_call: TRBJ1-5
d_call: TRBD1
cdr3_nt: TGTGCCAGCCACGGACAGGGCGGCAATCAGCCCCAGCATTTT
cdr3_aa: CASHGQGGNQPQHF

clone_size: .
v_call: TRBV7-3
j_call: TRBJ2-2
d_call: TRBD2
cdr3_nt: TGTGCCAGCAGCCTAGCGGGGGTTAACACCGGGGAGCTGTTTTTT
cdr3_aa: CASSLAGVNTGELFF

clone_size: .
v_call: TRBV14
j_call: TRBJ1-1
d_call: .
cdr3_nt: TGTGCCAGCAGCCCCCGGGTTCTGAACACTGAAGCTTTCTTT
cdr3_aa: CASSPRVLNTEAFF